This record covers a single T cell receptor (beta chain). Germline CDR1 is WNHNN and CDR2 is SYGVQD (reference sequence). The CDR3 runs 15 residues. The V gene lost 4 bases and the J gene lost 2 bases, with 13 bases spanning the gap. These data come from a study of control samples from healthy donors and cancer patients. Profiled with immunoSEQ multiplex PCR; TCRdb holds only in-frame clones, not every one. The table has over 100,000 clones, about nine tenths seen once. The chain recombines TRBV10-1 with TRBJ2-3, with D tentatively TRBD2 (7 bases). The sequenced sample was blood. This clonotype was sampled from a man aged 40-49 years in good health. This CDR3 is CASSVGGAPTDTQYF. CDR3 nucleotide sequence: TGCGCCAGCAGTGTTGGGGGGGCCCCCACAGATACGCAGTATTTT.